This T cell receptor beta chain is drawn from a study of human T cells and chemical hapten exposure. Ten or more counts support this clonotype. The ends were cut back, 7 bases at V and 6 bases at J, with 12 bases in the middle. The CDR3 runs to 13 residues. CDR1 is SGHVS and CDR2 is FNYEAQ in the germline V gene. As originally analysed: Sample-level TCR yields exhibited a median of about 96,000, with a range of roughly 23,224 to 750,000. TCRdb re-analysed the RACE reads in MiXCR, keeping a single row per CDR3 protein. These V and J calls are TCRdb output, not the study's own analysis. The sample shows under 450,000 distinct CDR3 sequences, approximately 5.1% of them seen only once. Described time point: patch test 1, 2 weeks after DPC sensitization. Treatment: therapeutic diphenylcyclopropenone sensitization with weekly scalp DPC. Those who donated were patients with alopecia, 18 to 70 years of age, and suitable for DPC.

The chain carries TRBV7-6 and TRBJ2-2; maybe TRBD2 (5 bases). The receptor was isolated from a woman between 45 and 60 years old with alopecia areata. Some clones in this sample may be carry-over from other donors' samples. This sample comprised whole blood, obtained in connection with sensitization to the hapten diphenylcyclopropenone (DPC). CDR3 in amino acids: CASTETRAGELFF. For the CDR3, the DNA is TGTGCCAGCACCGAGACGAGGGCCGGGGAGCTGTTTTTT.